This T cell receptor (beta chain) was identified in a study of T cell repertoires in cytomegalovirus infection. Study at large: Epitope selection comprised recently identified HLA-C-restricted CMV epitopes and well-studied HLA-B-restricted CMV epitopes.

About this clonotype: Its specificity is unknown.

TCRdb re-analysed the reads in MiXCR, keeping a single row per CDR3 protein. The data contain hundreds of thousands of distinct CDR3 sequences, roughly a third of them singletons. The source is a human donor in good health (CMV status not recorded). Some clones in this sample may be carry-over from other donors' samples. The specimen comprised cultured PBMCs, sampled from culture after CMV antigen stimulation.

The CDR3 nucleotides are TGTGCCAGCTTTACTAGCGGGAGGCACCCAGACCACGGGGAGCTGTTTTTT. It translates to CASFTSGRHPDHGELFF. The rearrangement links TRBV19 to TRBJ2-2; 12 bases match TRBD2. Germline CDR1 reads LNHDA; CDR2 reads SQIVND (reference sequence). V trimming: 9 bases; J trimming: 7 bases; junction bases outside the gene matches: 15. The CDR3 runs to 17 residues.